This T cell receptor (beta chain) emerged from a study of blood T cell repertoires in COVID-19. Study details: The United States, Italy and Spain supplied acute and convalescent COVID-19 samples. T cells, B-cell-depleted T cells, or PBMCs supplied cDNA or gDNA.

Seattle patient enrollment occurred during active infection, with longitudinal follow-up thereafter. The ends lost 1 base at V and 9 bases at J; junction bases unmatched: 5. The CDR3 totals 15 residues. Looked up from germline, CDR1 is MGHRA and CDR2 is YSYEKL. As processed by the authors: Amplification of reference gene primers provided the estimated nucleated cell counts. Measured with immunoSEQ multiplex PCR; TCRdb has only the in-frame clones, and not every one. V and J calls and clone size are as listed in that table; D and trimming were resolved from the DNA. Of 85,000 to 100,000 clones in the sample, 70% to 90% are singletons; the top ten hold around 2%.

V is TRBV4-1 and J is TRBJ2-1; 11 bases agree with TRBD2. The clonotype originates from a man in his fifties or sixties with COVID-19, enrolled during active disease. The sequencing sample was made of peripheral blood. CDR3 residues: CASSQVSGGAGEQFF. The DNA of the CDR3 is TGCGCCAGCAGCCAAGTTAGCGGGGGGGCAGGTGAGCAGTTCTTC.